This TCR beta chain was sequenced during a study of cytomegalovirus exposure and HLA in healthy donors. For the study at large: From about 180 million T cells, an earlier analysis saw 117 million unique TCR beta sequences.

Study results and limitations: In a later analysis, the majority of CMV-associated beta chains seemingly showed HLA restriction. Cytomegalovirus association was assigned to about 150 TCR beta chains.

Amplification used 60 Vbeta primers and 13 Jbeta primers. Assay: immunoSEQ multiplex PCR; the TCRdb copy retains only in-frame clones and omits some. The data show over 100,000 clones, 70% to 80% seen once. Trimming removed 3 bases at V and 10 bases at J, with 12 bases between. The CDR3 extends over 12 amino acids. The germline V gene encodes CDR1 GTSNPN and CDR2 SVGIG (reference sequence). About this clone: Antigen: not known.

The sample taken for sequencing was PBMCs. V gene TRBV30 combines with J gene TRBJ1-4; D might be TRBD1 (5 bases). The sequence was collected from a female donor in good health and CMV-seropositive. The CDR3 sequence is CAWSSAGGKLFF. The DNA of the CDR3 is TGTGCCTGGAGCTCAGCGGGGGGAAAACTGTTTTTT.